This T cell receptor (beta chain) originates from a study of chemoradiotherapy in HPV16-positive cancers. Samples were taken several times over chemoradiotherapy. Points from the study as a whole: Candidate HPV-specific clones and E7-related TCR motifs grew in tumor during treatment. For HPV16-positive patients, expanding HPV-responsive T cells associated with longer recurrence-free survival.

Comment on this clone: Its antigen is not identified.

CDR1 and CDR2 (germline): LNHDA, SQIVND (reference sequence). This CDR3 region has 16 residues. V dropped 3 bases and J dropped 7 bases, with 19 bases sitting between them. Measured with immunoSEQ multiplex PCR; TCRdb has only the in-frame clones, and not every one. The data contain around 5,800 clones, 70% to 90% of them singletons. The clonotype originates from a human donor with HPV-associated anogenital cancer. This sample comprised tumor tissue, obtained from a patient who underwent chemoradiotherapy. The chain recombines TRBV19 with TRBJ2-1; the D gene is possibly TRBD1 (7 bases). Written as DNA, the CDR3 is TGTGCCAGTAGTATTCCCGGTCCAGGGGGGCTAAATGAGCAGTTCTTC. This codes for CASSIPGPGGLNEQFF.